Below, one TCR beta chain is given with its context. In its sample, this clone was seen a few times. This clone's antigen is unknown. Base quality data are lacking; no much larger clone is found one base away. Separate from the approximately 700-subject first cohort, the validation cohort of 95 to 150 subjects was the group to which the donors belonged. Library generation was performed with the immunoSEQ multiplex PCR assay. The authors' analysis ran thus. A statistical classification framework was built for diagnosing cytomegalovirus status from the catalog of TCR beta chain sequences. The immuneACCESS repertoire file appears here via TCRdb, limited to in-frame rearrangements. These files lack a portion of the clones; in checked studies, under half of the deficit traces to unresolved V genes, and the cause of the others is not known. D and trimming come from the DNA, and the V and J calls and clone size come from that table. This sample is represented by approximately 100,000 clones; 88% of them were singletons. The leading ten clones occupy around 2.1% of the sample.

The data were taken from a study of cytomegalovirus exposure and HLA in healthy donors (dated by TCRdb to the late 2010s). General notes on the study: A later analysis indicated that the 90 to 150 validation repertoires were generated on the platform also employed for the roughly 730 repertoires of the first cohort. The study aimed to test whether signatures of past pathogen exposure could be identified by cataloging public T cell receptors. In addition to the first cohort of 666 subjects, a separate validation cohort of some 120 different subjects was used. To predict cytomegalovirus infection status, the study brought together high-throughput TCR immunosequencing, statistical association of individual TCRs with disease status, and machine learning.

Study-level results and caveats: A later analysis found that TCRs clustered in the first cohort also tended to co-occur in the 95 to 150 validation repertoires, with 90% to 95% of cluster scores above 0. The study listed approximately 160 TCR beta chains as associated with cytomegalovirus. Most TCR sequences were observed very rarely across donors, whereas some public TCRs were present in many individuals. The authors suggested that the approach could potentially be generalized to other disease states and immunological phenotypes. All 120 or so repertoires were used to score co-occurrence in the validation cohort in a later analysis, because that analysis had no HLA typing for the cohort. In vitro tests confirmed that a few of the cytomegalovirus-associated TCR beta chains recognize cytomegalovirus antigens. The classifier was reported to diagnose cytomegalovirus status with high specificity and sensitivity in both the original and validation cohorts.

From cysteine to phenylalanine, the CDR3 is 13 amino acids long. CDR3 DNA only is kept here, 39 bases in frame from base 1. V is reduced by 4 bases and J by 1 base, leaving a spacing of 4 bases between them. From the germline V gene, CDR1 is MRHNA and CDR2 is SNTAGT. This receptor was taken from a woman younger than 35 in good health and CMV-seronegative. The sample comprised PBMCs. In this chain, TRBV6-4 is recombined with TRBJ2-2; no D gene is confidently identified. The CDR3 region reads CASSAMNTGELFF. The nucleotide sequence is TGTGCCAGCAGTGCCATGAACACCGGGGAGCTGTTTTTT.